This T cell receptor (beta chain) was profiled in a study of shared clonotypes between healthy human individuals. Under the authors' procedure: Filtering differed because ImmunoSEQ produced junction-only sequences that carried no quality scores. Produced via immunoSEQ multiplex PCR; TCRdb's table is partial and in-frame only. That table furnishes V, J and clone size, whereas the DNA furnished D and trimming. The data contain some 900,000 clones, 70% to 85% of them singletons. This CDR3 has 15 amino acids. The trim removed 4 bases at V and 4 bases at J, leaving 11 bases unmatched. Per germline, CDR1 SQVTM and CDR2 ANQGSEA.

This TCR was recovered from a man aged 18 to 35 in good health. Source material: memory CD4+ T cells sorted from blood. Documented subset: CD45RA-negative fraction. The chain uses TRBV29-1 and TRBJ2-7, with TRBD1 identical over 9 bases. DNA for the CDR3: TGCAGCGTTGGGGATGGGACAGGGTCTTGGTACGAGCAGTACTTC. This codes for CSVGDGTGSWYEQYF.